This T cell receptor (beta chain) was retrieved from a study of PD-1 blockade in classical Hodgkin lymphoma (dated by TCRdb to 2020 to 2021). Context from the whole study: Nivolumab dosing was 3 mg/kg intravenously every 2 weeks, continuing until either disease progression or unacceptable toxicity. To define a peripheral blood immune signature of response to PD-1 blockade in classical Hodgkin lymphoma, the study combined TCR beta sequencing with CyTOF. Broader findings and caveats from the paper: Among trial patients, those achieving complete response had baseline diversity similar to that of newly diagnosed patients, while diversity was significantly lower in partial responders and progressors. By C4D1, a significant rise was seen in CD4+ TCR diversity but not in CD8+ TCR diversity (p=0.0027 vs p=0.16), and the rise was most apparent among complete responders (p=0.02). Lower diversity was seen in patients whose nivolumab began less than 1 year after ASCT, and these patients were left out of later analyses so that immune reconstitution would not confound the results. The study covered only a single clinical trial cohort, and the causes of the repertoire differences, possibly disease activity or prior therapy, were still not defined. Baseline TCR diversity was reported as lower in newly diagnosed patients than in healthy donors, and lower still in relapsed/refractory patients.

V and J lose 4 bases and 7 bases, and a span of 10 bases separates them. Measured from the cysteine to the phenylalanine, the CDR3 is 12 residues long. Only the CDR3 portion is preserved as DNA: 36 bases, with reading frame beginning at the first base. CDR1 and CDR2, per the germline V gene, are MGHDK and SYGVNS. Genomic DNA was extracted with the Qiagen DNeasy kit from unsorted PBMCs and from negatively selected CD4+ and CD8+ fractions. TCR beta CDR3 regions were subjected to amplification by immunoSEQ multiplex PCR with primers that anneal to V and J segments. Amplification bias was minimized using a synthetic immune receptor repertoire, and residual bias was removed computationally after sequencing. The paper's data handling went like this. Custom Python scripts were used to quantify repertoire diversity as the Shannon entropy index. Unsorted, CD4+ and CD8+ repertoires were analyzed separately, except for combined analyses in which CD4+ and CD8+ sequences were merged in silico. Clonal expansion was defined as a frequency increase of at least 2-fold after treatment compared with C1D1, and clones undetected at baseline were assigned a pseudocount of 0.5. Clones with 0 or 1 copy at C1D1 were defined as singleton clones, while clones with 2 or more copies were defined as non-singleton clones. Clones expanded in unsorted samples were annotated as CD4+, CD8+ or unknown by matching protein sequences in sorted samples from the same patient. Wilcoxon tests were applied to paired samples to test diversity changes from C1D1 to C4D1. TCRdb re-hosts the immuneACCESS table, in-frame sequences only. Its copies lack some clones; in the studies checked, an unresolved V gene accounts for under half of them, and the cause for the rest is not known. V and J calls and clone size come straight from that table; D and trimming were deduced from the DNA. Counted in this sample were fewer than 30,000 clones; almost 90% of them appeared once. The ten largest clones capture 5.5% to 8.5% of the sample.

Concerning this clone itself: The specificity of this receptor is unknown. Base-call qualities are not available, and no considerably larger clone is one nucleotide away.

The time point label, as the study defines it: cycle 1 day 1 (C1D1), immediately before nivolumab initiation. Every trial patient had relapsed following autologous stem cell transplantation, and prior brentuximab vedotin exposure was what differed among cohorts A, B and C. Magnetic negative selection with a Miltenyi CD8+ T cell isolation kit was used to purify CD8+ T cells from thawed PBMCs. A total of more than 55 patients with relapsed/refractory classical Hodgkin lymphoma made up the trial cohort, and each patient's best overall response was complete response, partial response or progressive disease. Single-agent nivolumab was administered to trial patients in the multi-cohort phase II CheckMate 205 trial. An independent review committee assessed best overall response by applying the 2007 International Working Group response criteria. Trial PBMCs were collected immediately before nivolumab initiation (C1D1) and during therapy at cycle 2 day 1 and cycle 4 day 1. Peripheral blood was collected in 8 mL Vacutainer Cell Preparation Tubes, from which PBMCs were isolated by centrifugation and then cryopreserved. Purified CD4+ and CD8+ fractions were prepared only for cases with an additional available PBMC sample. On LS columns in a quadroMACS separator, the magnetically labelled cells were depleted, and the flow-through was collected as the purified fraction.

Sequencing used CD8+ T cells from blood, obtained at baseline. This chain is built from TRBV25-1 and TRBJ2-5; D gene: possibly TRBD1, on 7 matching bases. This clonotype was obtained from a human donor with classical Hodgkin lymphoma. The CDR3 loop reads CASSGQGGTQYF. The nucleotides are TGTGCCAGCAGTGGACAGGGAGGGACCCAGTACTTC.